This T cell receptor beta chain comes out of a study of blood T cells in healthy people across ages. Only a few counts were recorded for this clonotype. This CDR3 is built from 17 residues. Germline V gives CDR1 MNHNS, CDR2 SASEGT. Deletions cut 6 bases from V and 0 bases from J, with 15 bases between. The use of a sample-barcoded 5' primer and a J-beta primer mix characterized a second PCR of roughly 6 to 11 cycles. One entry per CDR3 protein results from TCRdb running MiXCR on the 5' RACE reads. There are 800,000 or so distinct CDR3 sequences in the sample; about 25% occur only once, and roughly 3.8% lies in the top ten. These data were likewise used in another study, on T cells of mothers and their children. That study adds: For related and unrelated pairs alike, thymic selection shapes TCR recombination output similarly.

The V gene is TRBV6-1, the J gene TRBJ2-6, with D perhaps matching TRBD2 (5 bases). This TCR came from a boy aged 5-17 years in good health. The sequencing input was blood. CDR3 bases: TGTGCCAGCAGCCGAACGACTACAAGCTCTGGGGCCAACGTCCTGACTTTC. Translated, it gives CASSRTTTSSGANVLTF.